This is a list of T cell receptor beta chains from one sample in a study of blood T cell repertoires in COVID-19. Clones were sequenced by immunoSEQ multiplex PCR, and TCRdb holds only the in-frame ones, with some missing. The sample lists some 150,000 clones; approximately 84% were seen once. Input material: peripheral blood. These receptor sequences come from a woman older than 75 with acute or convalescent COVID-19. CDR3s include the opening cysteine and the closing phenylalanine or tryptophan. Fields, in order: J gene, V gene, CDR3 protein.

j_call: TRBJ2-1; v_call: TRBV10-1; cdr3_aa: CATRPGGADEQFF
j_call: TRBJ2-5; v_call: TRBV3-1/TRBV3-2; cdr3_aa: CASSQGLVGHQYF
j_call: TRBJ1-1; v_call: TRBV6-5; cdr3_aa: CASSSGTGAYTEAFF
j_call: TRBJ1-6; v_call: TRBV7-9; cdr3_aa: CASSLGNVLGRDSPLHF
j_call: TRBJ2-5; v_call: TRBV19; cdr3_aa: CASSPNPGSETQYF
j_call: TRBJ1-3; v_call: TRBV18; cdr3_aa: CASSPQGPGNTIYF
j_call: TRBJ1-5; v_call: TRBV28; cdr3_aa: CGIGGRRNNQPQHF
j_call: TRBJ2-1; v_call: TRBV5-1; cdr3_aa: CASSLDGSTYNEQFF
j_call: TRBJ2-1; v_call: TRBV7-9; cdr3_aa: CASSTGVDEQFF
j_call: TRBJ2-6; v_call: TRBV18; cdr3_aa: CASSPRGSGAGGGANVLTF
j_call: TRBJ2-1; v_call: TRBV11-2; cdr3_aa: CASSLISEQEPFF
j_call: TRBJ1-5; v_call: TRBV19; cdr3_aa: CASSIPGTGGNQPQHF
j_call: TRBJ2-7; v_call: TRBV5-5; cdr3_aa: CASSLALRQGAGGEQYF
j_call: TRBJ1-2; v_call: TRBV15; cdr3_aa: CATSQGGNYGYTF
j_call: TRBJ2-1; v_call: TRBV2; cdr3_aa: CASSETYNEQFF
j_call: TRBJ1-1; v_call: TRBV5-1; cdr3_aa: CASSLGAMNTEAFF
j_call: TRBJ2-3; v_call: TRBV5-1; cdr3_aa: CASSYGLAGGPGDTQYF
j_call: TRBJ2-1; v_call: TRBV6-5; cdr3_aa: CASRGSGSYNEQFF
j_call: TRBJ2-7; v_call: TRBV11-2; cdr3_aa: CASSLDTGTRSYEQYF
j_call: TRBJ1-2; v_call: TRBV24-1; cdr3_aa: CATSDRGTGYGYTF
j_call: TRBJ2-7; v_call: TRBV28; cdr3_aa: CASSSAGTGSYEQYF
j_call: TRBJ2-1; v_call: TRBV5-1; cdr3_aa: CASSLASAYNEQFF
j_call: TRBJ2-2; v_call: TRBV7-9; cdr3_aa: CASSPRTSGGITGELFF
j_call: TRBJ1-6; v_call: TRBV5-6; cdr3_aa: CASSRLGQTYSSYNSPLHF
j_call: TRBJ1-1; v_call: TRBV24-1; cdr3_aa: CATSPKGGLIMNTEAFF
j_call: TRBJ2-7; v_call: TRBV18; cdr3_aa: CASSPPNRGRRQDEQYF
j_call: TRBJ1-2; v_call: TRBV7-8; cdr3_aa: CASSEDRLYGYTF
j_call: TRBJ1-5; v_call: TRBV6-2/TRBV6-3; cdr3_aa: CASSTRDRGPNQPQHF
j_call: TRBJ1-1; v_call: TRBV5-1; cdr3_aa: CASSMNTEAFF
j_call: TRBJ2-2; v_call: TRBV7-2; cdr3_aa: CASSLGGGTGELFF
j_call: TRBJ2-3; v_call: TRBV28; cdr3_aa: CASSPSGASTDTQYF
j_call: TRBJ1-5; v_call: TRBV5-6; cdr3_aa: CASSTFRGSQPQHF
j_call: TRBJ2-3; v_call: TRBV5-4; cdr3_aa: CASSKAGGTVDTQYF
j_call: TRBJ2-1; v_call: TRBV27; cdr3_aa: CASSLPGASYNEQFF
j_call: TRBJ2-1; v_call: TRBV7-9; cdr3_aa: CASSLTSGRPNEQFF
j_call: TRBJ2-3; v_call: TRBV7-9; cdr3_aa: CAVEGASLTQYF
j_call: TRBJ1-1; v_call: TRBV5-1; cdr3_aa: CASKGGRNTEAFF
j_call: TRBJ2-1; v_call: TRBV5-1; cdr3_aa: CASRRPSEWEQFF
j_call: TRBJ2-1; v_call: TRBV24-1; cdr3_aa: CATSVGRRDEQFF
j_call: TRBJ1-5; v_call: TRBV6-5; cdr3_aa: CASSSEQGPHQPQHF
j_call: TRBJ1-1; v_call: TRBV5-1; cdr3_aa: CASSLMERSTEAFF
j_call: TRBJ1-1; v_call: TRBV6-1; cdr3_aa: CASSTSGARTEAFF
j_call: TRBJ1-5; v_call: TRBV3-1/TRBV3-2; cdr3_aa: CASSQSGQSNQPQHF
j_call: TRBJ1-1; v_call: TRBV18; cdr3_aa: CASSFGTGNTEAFF
j_call: TRBJ2-3; v_call: TRBV5-1; cdr3_aa: CASSTSGQSTDTQYF
j_call: TRBJ1-2; v_call: TRBV28; cdr3_aa: CASSLVGVNYGYTF
j_call: TRBJ1-5; v_call: TRBV3-1/TRBV3-2; cdr3_aa: CASSQDPPTGQPQHF
j_call: TRBJ2-5; v_call: TRBV5-1; cdr3_aa: CASSLATGWRETQYF
j_call: TRBJ2-7; v_call: TRBV11-2; cdr3_aa: CASSSRLAGVGEQYF
j_call: TRBJ1-6; v_call: TRBV2; cdr3_aa: CASRRQGPSYNSPLHF
j_call: TRBJ1-5; v_call: TRBV30; cdr3_aa: CAWSEGRQPQHF
j_call: TRBJ2-7; v_call: TRBV7-3; cdr3_aa: CASSPLPGGHSYEQYF